The 27 T cell receptor beta chains given below trace back to one sample, sequenced in a study of T cells in Graves' hyperthyroidism and ophthalmopathy (dated by TCRdb to between 2019 and 2020). Library preparation used multiplex PCR. The listed sequencing device is Illumina HiSeq 2000. The TCR beta CDR3 regions were amplified from RNA transcripts. A first-round RT-PCR of the TCR CDR3 used the HTBI primer set with the Qiagen OneStep RT-PCR kit. TCRdb applied fastp at Q25 and MiXCR to the public reads, then kept only in-frame beta chains. Under each unique CDR3 protein, matching rows form one entry showing the most common genes and DNA. This sample has roughly 500,000 distinct CDR3 sequences in its table, and roughly a sixth of those were observed once. Of the sample, 25% to 30% is held by the ten largest clones. The specimen was blood. These receptors all come from a woman under 40 with Graves' ophthalmopathy.

This chain links TRBV6-1 with TRBJ2-1, with 14 bases that match TRBD2. The germline CDR1 and CDR2 sequences are MNHNS and SASEGT. There are 16 residues in the CDR3. J gave up 8 bases and V 5 bases, and 8 bases lay outside the gene matches. CDR3 in amino acids: CASSSPGLAGVDEQFF. CDR3 nucleotides: TGTGCCAGCAGTTCACCGGGACTAGCGGGAGTCGATGAGCAGTTCTTC.

This clonotype appeared a few times. The rearrangement joins TRBV5-4 to TRBJ2-3; no clear D gene. CDR3 size: 14 residues. V lost 4 bases, J lost 4 bases, and 13 bases lay in between. Germline CDR1 is SGHNT and CDR2 is YYREEE (reference sequence). Here the CDR3 reads CASSTEPQADTQYF. CDR3 nucleotides: TGTGCCAGCAGCACGGAACCTCAGGCAGATACGCAGTATTTT.

Remarks on this clonotype: A much bigger clone sits one base away, suggesting this may be a read error. This chain joins TRBV28 and TRBJ2-7, with D possibly being TRBD1 (6 bases). The CDR3 is made up of 16 amino acids. The ends were cut back, 3 bases at V and 3 bases at J, with 18 bases in the middle. CDR1 MDHEN and CDR2 SYDVKM come from the germline V gene. The chain's CDR3 is CASSFPPDRTDYEQYF. The CDR3 bases are TGTGCCAGCAGTTTTCCCCCCGACAGGACAGACTACGAGCAGTACTTC.

The J gene is TRBJ2-7, the V gene TRBV28; D remains ambiguous. The CDR3 is 12 amino acids. The germline gives CDR1 MDHEN, CDR2 SYDVKM. The V gene lost 4 bases and the J gene lost 6 bases, with 10 bases spanning the gap. CDR3: CASSSPVREQYF. As DNA, the CDR3 is TGTGCCAGCAGTTCCCCAGTTCGCGAGCAGTACTTC.

The chain recombines TRBV20-1 with TRBJ2-7, with 12 bases that match TRBD2. Trimming at V came to 6 bases and at J to 3 bases, leaving 6 bases not matched to a gene. This CDR3 contains 14 residues. Germline assignment: CDR1 DFQATT and CDR2 SNEGSKA (reference sequence). This chain's CDR3 is CSARLAGVFYEQYF. The CDR3 region has the DNA TGCAGTGCGCGACTAGCGGGAGTTTTCTACGAGCAGTACTTC.

This clonotype has only a few counts. The chain carries TRBV30 and TRBJ1-2, with TRBD1 identical over 8 bases. The CDR3 is made up of 13 amino acids. Germline loops: CDR1 GTSNPN, CDR2 SVGIG (reference sequence). Unmatched junction bases numbered 9, after V lost 4 bases and J lost 8 bases. CDR3 amino acids: CAWTGTGPWGYTF. The CDR3 DNA reads TGTGCCTGGACCGGGACAGGCCCTTGGGGCTACACCTTC.

The chain joins TRBV20-1 to TRBJ2-7; 8 bases are shared with TRBD1. Germline trimming cut 7 bases from V and 3 bases from J; bases unmatched to any gene: 8. This CDR3 is built from 13 residues. The germline V gene encodes CDR1 DFQATT and CDR2 SNEGSKA (reference sequence). The CDR3 DNA sequence: TGCAGTGGTCGAGACAGGGGCTTCTACGAGCAGTACTTC. Translating it yields CSGRDRGFYEQYF.

The chain uses TRBV7-2 and TRBJ2-5; 11 bases map to TRBD2. CDR3 length: 15 amino acids. Trimming took 3 bases from V and 5 from J; bases not matched to a gene: 5. Germline V gene data show CDR1 as SGHTA and CDR2 as FQGNSA. In nucleotides, the CDR3 is TGTGCCAGCAGCTTTAGCGGGAGGGCCCCGGAGACCCAGTACTTC. Translation gives CASSFSGRAPETQYF.

The table lists this clonotype with many counts. V gene TRBV28 combines with J gene TRBJ2-7; 10 nucleotides line up with TRBD2. The junction had 19 bases not matched to a gene; V was cut back by 4 bases and J by 4 bases. Germline V gives CDR1 MDHEN, CDR2 SYDVKM. CDR3 size: 19 residues. CDR3 sequence reads: CASSSPSGRGGARTYEQYF. The CDR3 nucleotides read TGTGCCAGCAGTTCACCTAGCGGGAGAGGAGGGGCCCGGACGTACGAGCAGTACTTC.

This clonotype was seen at least ten times. V usage is TRBV2 and J usage is TRBJ2-3; D is ambiguous. The length of the CDR3 is 14 residues. Germline CDR1 and CDR2: SNHLY and FYNNEI. V lost 11 bases, J lost 0 bases, and 15 bases lay in between. The CDR3 coding sequence is TGTGCCGTCCTCGGGCCCTTTAGCACAGATACGCAGTATTTT. Its translation is CAVLGPFSTDTQYF. Filled out from reference TRBV2 and TRBJ2-3, the complete variable domain reads EPEVTQTPSHQVTQMGQEVILRCVPISNHLYFYWYRQILGQKVEFLVSFYNNEISEKSEIFDDQFSVERPDGSNFTLKIRSTKLEDSAMYFCAVLGPFSTDTQYFGPGTRLTVL.

About this clonotype itself: This may stem from a read error, because a much larger clone lies one nucleotide away. The gene calls are TRBV11-2 and TRBJ2-1, with D hard to call. V shed 2 bases and J shed 0 bases, with 14 bases lying between them. Germline V gives CDR1 SGHAT, CDR2 FQNNGV. This CDR3 spans 17 amino acids. This chain's CDR3 is CASSLHSPHGSYNEQFF. CDR3 nucleotides: TGTGCCAGCAGCTTACACTCTCCCCATGGCTCCTACAATGAGCAGTTCTTC.

This chain uses TRBV15 with TRBJ2-2; tentative D call: TRBD1 (6 bases). Germline V lookup: CDR1 LNHNV, CDR2 YYDKDF (reference sequence). With 5 bases removed from V and 7 bases from J, the gap between germline ends came to 20 bases. This CDR3 has 16 amino acids. CDR3 DNA sequence: TGTGCCACCAGCGGTGACAGGAGCGGTAACCACGGGGAGCTGTTTTTT. As protein: CATSGDRSGNHGELFF.

A few counts support this clonotype. A much larger clone is a single base away; this may be a read error. This chain links TRBV6-5 with TRBJ2-1; 11 bases map to TRBD2. Trimming cost V 2 bases and J 7 bases; bases outside gene matches: 4. Germline assignment: CDR1 MNHEY and CDR2 SVGAGI. The CDR3 is 15 residues long. The CDR3 sequence: CASSYRLAGWNEQFF. In DNA, the CDR3 is TGTGCCAGCAGTTACCGACTAGCGGGATGGAATGAGCAGTTCTTC.

This clonotype was found many times. The chain combines TRBV20-1 with TRBJ2-3; 10 bases agree with TRBD2. The ends lost 5 bases at V and 6 bases at J; junction bases unmatched: 5. The CDR3 consists of 13 residues. CDR1 and CDR2 from the germline V gene are DFQATT and SNEGSKA (reference sequence). The CDR3 DNA reads as TGCAGTGCTCTTCTAGCGGGAGCGGATACGCAGTATTTT. This gives the protein CSALLAGADTQYF.

There are many counts of this clonotype. The J gene is TRBJ2-1, the V gene TRBV5-6, with 10 bases identical to TRBD2. Trimming removed 0 bases from V and 9 bases from J; junction bases left unmatched: 9. Per germline, CDR1 SGHDT and CDR2 YYEEEE. The CDR3 runs 16 residues. Here the CDR3 reads CASSLASLAGVSEQFF. CDR3 bases: TGTGCCAGCAGCTTGGCCAGTCTAGCGGGAGTCTCTGAGCAGTTCTTC.

The chain links TRBV7-9 to TRBJ2-5; 12 bases are shared with TRBD1. CDR3 size: 15 residues. V trimming: 5 bases; J trimming: 5 bases; junction bases outside the gene matches: 6. Germline lookup yields CDR1 SEHNR and CDR2 FQNEAQ (reference sequence). The chain's CDR3 is CASSEGQGAWETQYF. CDR3 nucleotide sequence: TGTGCCAGCAGCGAGGGACAGGGGGCTTGGGAGACCCAGTACTTC.

V is TRBV19 and J is TRBJ2-2; 8 bases align to TRBD1. Germline CDR1 reads LNHDA; CDR2 reads SQIVND (reference sequence). The CDR3 contains 15 residues. The ends lost 5 bases at V and 4 bases at J; junction bases unmatched: 6. This chain's CDR3 is CASSPRTGTTGELFF. The CDR3 nucleotides read TGTGCCAGTAGTCCTCGGACAGGGACCACCGGGGAGCTGTTTTTT.

This clonotype was seen at least ten times. The CDR3 DNA reads as TGTGCCAGCAGCTTACTGGGCGGGAGGGGAGATACGCAGTATTTT. The encoded protein is CASSLLGGRGDTQYF. The chain has TRBV7-2 and TRBJ2-3; 9 bases fit TRBD2. V lost 2 bases and J lost 5; bases outside the gene matches: 5. The CDR3 has 15 amino acids. In germline, CDR1 is SGHTA, CDR2 FQGNSA.

This clonotype was observed many times. The chain couples TRBV12-3 or TRBV12-4 to TRBJ2-2; D not resolved. Trimming pared 7 bases from V and 2 bases from J, leaving 14 bases between. This CDR3 has 15 amino acids. In DNA form, the CDR3 reads TGTGCCAGCACCTCTCGGGCAGGAAACACCGGGGAGCTGTTTTTT. Translation gives CASTSRAGNTGELFF.

The V call is TRBV27, the J call TRBJ2-1; TRBD1 is a possible D gene (6 bases). Trimming took off 2 bases at V and 8 bases at J, with 7 bases between the two ends. CDR3 length: 12 residues. Per germline, CDR1 MNHEY and CDR2 SMNVEV (reference sequence). Here the CDR3 reads CASSLDRHEQFF. The DNA of the CDR3 is TGTGCCAGCAGTTTAGACAGGCATGAGCAGTTCTTC.

The J gene is TRBJ2-7, the V gene TRBV29-1, with 9 bases fitting TRBD2. Germline values: CDR1 SQVTM, CDR2 ANQGSEA. The CDR3 is 13 amino acids. The ends lost 5 bases at V and 3 bases at J; junction bases unmatched: 5. CDR3 loop: CSVRLAGVYEQYF. In DNA form, the CDR3 reads TGCAGCGTTCGATTAGCGGGAGTCTACGAGCAGTACTTC.

This clonotype was counted many times. The CDR3 loop reads CASSPTLSTYEQYF. CDR3 nucleotides: TGTGCCAGCAGCCCCACCCTTAGCACCTACGAGCAGTACTTC. The genes are TRBV11-2 and TRBJ2-7, with D unresolved. Between the trimmed V and J ends, which lost 5 bases and 2 bases, there was a span of 13 bases. Germline lookup yields CDR1 SGHAT and CDR2 FQNNGV. The CDR3 runs 14 residues.

There are a few counts of this clonotype. The chain uses TRBV20-1 and TRBJ2-1, with TRBD2 matching over 12 bases. J was trimmed by 5 bases and V by 4 bases; bases with no gene match: 6. The length of the CDR3 is 15 residues. From germline, CDR1 is DFQATT and CDR2 SNEGSKA (reference sequence). For the CDR3, the DNA is TGCAGTGCTATATTGACTAGCGGGAGAGACAATGAGCAGTTCTTC. The encoded protein is CSAILTSGRDNEQFF.

This clonotype appeared many times. The chain employs TRBV12-3 or TRBV12-4 and TRBJ1-1; 7 bases are a match to TRBD1. The CDR3 length is 15 residues. J lost 0 bases, V lost 6 bases, and 7 bases had no gene match. CDR3 bases: TGTGCCAGCAGCCGACAGGGTACCATGAACACTGAAGCTTTCTTT. The encoded protein is CASSRQGTMNTEAFF.

This clonotype was counted between two and nine times. V gene TRBV24-1 combines with J gene TRBJ2-2; D is undetermined. V shed 1 base and J shed 1 base, with 6 bases lying between them. The CDR3 sequence is 15 residues long. Looked up from germline, CDR1 is KGHDR and CDR2 is SFDVKD. CDR3 amino acids: CATSDFPLNTGELFF. CDR3 DNA sequence: TGTGCCACCAGTGATTTCCCCCTGAACACCGGGGAGCTGTTTTTT.

This clonotype was seen repeatedly, ten times or more. V is TRBV18 and J is TRBJ2-7, with 10 bases that match TRBD1. CDR1 is KGHSH and CDR2 is LQKENI in the germline V gene. Trimming at V came to 2 bases and at J to 7 bases, leaving 8 bases not matched to a gene. There are 15 residues in the CDR3. As DNA, the CDR3 is TGTGCCAGCTCACCAAGCGGGACAGGGGCTAGTGAGCAGTACTTC. It codes for CASSPSGTGASEQYF.

The J gene is TRBJ1-3, the V gene TRBV27; D is undetermined. V was trimmed by 5 bases and J by 3 bases, leaving 8 bases between them. CDR1 MNHEY and CDR2 SMNVEV come from the germline V gene (reference sequence). This CDR3 contains 13 residues. The CDR3 DNA reads TGTGCCAGCAGTCACAAAATTGGAAACACCATATATTTT. This sequence encodes CASSHKIGNTIYF.